The T cell receptor (beta chain) under discussion was sequenced for a study of cytomegalovirus exposure and HLA in healthy donors. Findings and caveats of the study: An analysis was carried out at a later point. It showed that HLA-associated TCR beta chains were more clonally expanded than equally common non-associated chains. Researchers catalogued some 160 TCR beta chains as cytomegalovirus-associated. Later analysis showed most CMV-associated TCR beta chains appearing HLA-restricted.

In the PCR, 60 Vbeta and 13 Jbeta primers were used. TCRdb keeps only in-frame clones here, not all; method: immunoSEQ multiplex PCR. The data hold hundreds of thousands of clones, with over 60% observed a single time. For this clone: Its specificity is unknown.

Germline loops: CDR1 MNHNS, CDR2 SASEGT. Deletions cut 8 bases from V and 2 bases from J, with 16 bases between. The length of the CDR3 is 14 residues. Source material: PBMCs. The chain couples TRBV6-1 to TRBJ2-7; D gene ambiguous. This clonotype was sampled from a male donor in good health and CMV-seronegative. The CDR3 loop is CASGVPSDPYEQYF. CDR3 nucleotide sequence: TGTGCCAGCGGAGTCCCTTCTGATCCCTACGAGCAGTACTTC.